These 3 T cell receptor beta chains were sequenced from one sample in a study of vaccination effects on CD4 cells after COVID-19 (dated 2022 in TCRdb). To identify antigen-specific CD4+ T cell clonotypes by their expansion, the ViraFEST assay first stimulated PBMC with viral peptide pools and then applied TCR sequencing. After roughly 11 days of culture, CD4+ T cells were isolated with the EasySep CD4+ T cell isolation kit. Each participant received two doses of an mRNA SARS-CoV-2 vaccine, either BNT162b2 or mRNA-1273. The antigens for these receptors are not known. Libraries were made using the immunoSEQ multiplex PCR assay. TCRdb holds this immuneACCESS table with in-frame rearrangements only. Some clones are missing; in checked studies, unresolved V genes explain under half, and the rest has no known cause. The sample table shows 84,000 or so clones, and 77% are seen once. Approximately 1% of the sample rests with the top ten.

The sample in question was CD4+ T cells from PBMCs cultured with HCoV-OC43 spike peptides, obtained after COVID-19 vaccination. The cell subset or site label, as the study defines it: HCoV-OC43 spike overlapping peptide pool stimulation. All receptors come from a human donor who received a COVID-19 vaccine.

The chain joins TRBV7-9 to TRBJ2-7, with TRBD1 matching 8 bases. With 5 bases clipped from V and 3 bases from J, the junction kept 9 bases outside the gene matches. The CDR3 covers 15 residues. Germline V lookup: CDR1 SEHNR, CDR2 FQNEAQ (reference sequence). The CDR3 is CASSDGQGSGYEQYV. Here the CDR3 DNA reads TGTGCCAGCAGCGACGGACAGGGATCGGGCTACGAGCAGTACGTC.

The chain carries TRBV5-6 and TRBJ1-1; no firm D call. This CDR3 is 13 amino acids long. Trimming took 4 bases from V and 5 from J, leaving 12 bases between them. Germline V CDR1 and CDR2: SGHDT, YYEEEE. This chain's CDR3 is CASSPPKRTEAFF. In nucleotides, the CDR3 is TGTGCCAGCAGCCCGCCCAAGAGGACTGAAGCTTTCTTT.

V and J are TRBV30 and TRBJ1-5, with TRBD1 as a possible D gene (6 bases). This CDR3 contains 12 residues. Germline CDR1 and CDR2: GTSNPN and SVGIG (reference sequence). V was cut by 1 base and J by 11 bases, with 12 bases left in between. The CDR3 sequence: CAWSGRAGAQHF. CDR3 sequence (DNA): TGTGCCTGGAGTGGACGTGCAGGGGCCCAGCATTTT.